This entry lists 16 T cell receptor beta chains sequenced from one sample in a study of CXCR3-negative and CXCR3-positive naive CD8 T cells. Whole-study results and caveats: CXCR3-positive naive cells had TRB CDR3s that were more hydrophobic than CXCR3-negative naive cells had.

No cognate antigen is known for these TCRs. The authors made the TRB cDNA libraries by 5' RACE using UMI labels. TCRdb reanalyzed the 5' RACE reads and collapses them to one entry per CDR3 protein, without DNA. The listing records tens of thousands of distinct CDR3 sequences. Sequencing was performed on naive CXCR3+ CD8+ T cells from blood. Regarding subset: CD45RO-CCR7+CD27+CD95- naive CD8+ T cells expressing CXCR3 (TNR3+). All receptors come from a human donor in good health. Some clones in this sample may be carry-over from other donors' samples.

The chain employs TRBV6-5 and TRBJ2-2. Germline V gives CDR1 MNHEY, CDR2 SVGAGI. The CDR3 is 12 residues long. Here the CDR3 reads CASSDRPGELFF.

The genes are TRBV9 and TRBJ2-3; TCRdb's assignment of TRBD1 cannot be checked, as there is no DNA. Germline CDR1 SGDLS, CDR2 YYNGEE. There are 14 residues in the CDR3. CDR3 in amino acids: CASSPPVVADTQYF.

CDR3 sequence reads: CASSQEIGTRNSPLHF. This chain joins TRBV14 and TRBJ1-6; TCRdb reports TRBD1, a call that lacks DNA to check it against. The V gene's germline CDR1 is SGHDN and CDR2 FVKESK. This CDR3 has 16 amino acids. The whole variable domain, remainder taken from reference TRBV14 and TRBJ1-6, is EAGVTQFPSHSVIEKGQTVTLRCDPISGHDNLYWYRRVMGKEIKFLLHFVKESKQDESGMPNNRFLAERTGGTYSTLKVQPAELEDSGVYFCASSQEIGTRNSPLHFGNGTRLTVT.

This sequence joins TRBV10-3 and TRBJ2-1; TCRdb designates TRBD2, a call that cannot be tested without DNA. CDR1 is ENHRY, CDR2 SYGVKD, per germline. There are 20 residues in the CDR3. Here the CDR3 reads CAISEGGLAGGLSSYNEQFF.

The chain couples TRBV11-2 to TRBJ2-7; TCRdb calls TRBD2, which cannot be checked without DNA. Per germline, CDR1 SGHAT and CDR2 FQNNGV. The CDR3 contains 14 residues. The CDR3 loop reads CASSLEEGLAEQYF.

V usage is TRBV7-3 and J usage is TRBJ2-1; TCRdb lists TRBD1, though no DNA is available to test this call. There are 14 residues in the CDR3. Germline V gene lookup returns CDR1 SGHTA and CDR2 FQGTGA. CDR3 sequence: CASSRTGSPYEQFF.

The rearrangement uses TRBV7-9 and TRBJ1-2. There are 13 residues in the CDR3. From germline, CDR1 is SEHNR and CDR2 FQNEAQ (reference sequence). CDR3 residues: CASSSNENYGYTF.

The chain recombines TRBV20-1 with TRBJ2-7; TCRdb proposes TRBD2, but this gene call is untestable without DNA. Germline CDR1 reads DFQATT; CDR2 reads SNEGSKA (reference sequence). This CDR3 is built from 14 residues. Here the CDR3 reads CSARGGGIAEEQYF.

The chain recombines TRBV7-9 with TRBJ2-1; the TCRdb call, TRBD2, lacks DNA for checking. The germline gives CDR1 SEHNR, CDR2 FQNEAQ (reference sequence). This CDR3 is built from 16 residues. CDR3 sequence: CASSQRLAGPWDEQFF.

The V call is TRBV29-1, the J call TRBJ2-2; the TCRdb call, TRBD2, lacks DNA for checking. The CDR3 loop spans 15 amino acids. From germline, CDR1 is SQVTM and CDR2 ANQGSEA. This CDR3 is CSVESGTANTGELFF.

The genes are TRBV2 and TRBJ2-2; TCRdb's D call, TRBD2, is unchecked because there is no DNA. Germline CDR1 and CDR2: SNHLY and FYNNEI. This CDR3 contains 14 residues. This CDR3 reads CATQPGLNTGELFF.

The V and J genes are TRBV7-9 and TRBJ2-3. The V gene's germline CDR1 is SEHNR and CDR2 FQNEAQ (reference sequence). There are 14 residues in the CDR3. The CDR3 spells CASSLEERTDTQYF.

The chain combines TRBV7-9 with TRBJ2-5; the D call from TCRdb, TRBD2, cannot be confirmed without DNA. CDR3 length equals 16 residues. From germline, CDR1 is SEHNR and CDR2 FQNEAQ (reference sequence). This CDR3 is CASSLEWRDARETQYF.

The chain uses TRBV4-1 and TRBJ1-2; the D gene TCRdb calls, TRBD1, cannot be checked with no DNA. The CDR3 is 18 amino acids. Germline V gene data show CDR1 as MGHRA and CDR2 as YSYEKL. CDR3 sequence reads: CASSQDLEVAPVHYGYTF.

V usage is TRBV6-2 or TRBV6-3 and J usage is TRBJ2-5; the D call of TRBD1 rests on TCRdb alone, since no DNA is present to check it. In germline, CDR1 is MNHEY, CDR2 SVGEGT. CDR3 size: 14 residues. Here the CDR3 reads CASSPDSHQETQYF.

This chain uses TRBV18 with TRBJ2-7. Germline lookup yields CDR1 KGHSH and CDR2 LQKENI. The CDR3 sequence is 12 residues long. The CDR3 here is CASSPEPYEQYF.